This paragraph covers one T cell receptor (beta chain) sequence. The CDR3 does not close with the conserved phenylalanine or tryptophan, likely indicating a read error. This CDR3 comprises 15 residues. J gave up 3 bases and V 6 bases, and 7 bases lay outside the gene matches. The germline CDR1 and CDR2 sequences are SGHNT and YENEEA. The researchers produced TCR beta cDNA from around 0.5 ug total RNA with a constant-region primer. Libraries covering TCR beta were generated through three nested multiplex PCR rounds (using a slightly modified ARM-PCR). The first two PCR rounds, nine to ten cycles each, used TRBV1-TRBV30 forward primers and a C-beta reverse primer. TCRdb reprocessed the multiplex PCR reads with MiXCR, giving one entry per CDR3 protein. The sample lists 95,000 to 150,000 distinct CDR3 sequences, around 62% occurring once. It was from 20-30 mg of unsorted bulk tissue that RNA and DNA were co-extracted. Those sampled were patients whose primary liver carcinoma was treated by surgical resection. The patients carried chronic HBV infection and had received no treatment.

The data belong to a study of tumor-infiltrating lymphocytes in primary liver carcinoma. Overall study: The patients comprised men and women between the ages of 30 and 69 years. Productive TCRbeta read counts per sample ran from roughly 3.5 to 7 million and were similar across tissue types.

The receptor comes from a woman aged 55-75 years with primary liver carcinoma and hepatitis B virus infection. V and J are TRBV11-3 and TRBJ2-7, with 11 bases identical to TRBD1. Specimen: liver tumor tissue from sampling region 1. The subset here: tumor region T1, superior pole. CDR3 loop: CASSPRTGGNYEQYS. CDR3 DNA: TGTGCCAGCAGTCCCAGGACAGGGGGCAACTACGAGCAGTACTCC.